Listed here is a single TCR beta chain. The antigen is not known. The CDR3 covers 13 residues. Between the trimmed V and J ends, which lost 6 bases and 10 bases, there was a span of 15 bases. CDR1 and CDR2 from the germline V gene are MNHEY and SMNVEV (reference sequence). The sample comes from a study of blood T cells in healthy people across ages. General study points: As age increased, TCR beta diversity per million T cells fell in a roughly linear fashion.

Primers used in a second PCR of about 7 to 11 cycles were a sample-barcoded 5' primer and a J-beta primer mix. In TCRdb, the 5' RACE reads were re-called with MiXCR into one record per CDR3 protein. The sample lists around 990,000 distinct CDR3 sequences, 30% to 40% occurring once. The chain recombines TRBV27 with TRBJ2-2; possibly TRBD1 for D (6 bases). The sequence was collected from a man younger than 30 in good health. Material: blood. CDR3 amino acids: CASRAHRELELFF. The CDR3 bases are TGTGCCAGCAGGGCGCACAGGGAATTGGAGCTGTTTTTT.